This T cell receptor (beta chain) derives from a study of blood T cell repertoires in COVID-19. Study as a whole: Specimens from acute and convalescent COVID-19 originated in the United States, Italy and Spain. PBMCs, B-cell-depleted T cells, or T cells were the source of the cDNA or gDNA that made up the material.

Deletions cut 3 bases from V and 3 bases from J, with 6 bases between. CDR1 and CDR2 (germline): MDHEN, SYDVKM. The length of the CDR3 is 12 residues. As handled by the study authors: It was from reference gene primer amplification that nucleated cell counts were estimated. Generated by immunoSEQ multiplex PCR, the TCRdb table keeps only in-frame clones and is missing some. The DNA was the basis for D and trimming; V, J and clone size are from that table. The repertoire holds about 120,000 clones, 75% to 90% seen once, with 25% to 35% in the top ten. The chain uses TRBV28 and TRBJ2-7; the D gene is possibly TRBD1 (6 bases). Sequenced material: peripheral blood. The clonotype originates from a woman aged 70-85 years with acute or convalescent COVID-19. For the CDR3, the DNA is TGTGCCAGCAGTTTGGACAGCTACGAGCAGTACTTC. Translated: CASSLDSYEQYF.